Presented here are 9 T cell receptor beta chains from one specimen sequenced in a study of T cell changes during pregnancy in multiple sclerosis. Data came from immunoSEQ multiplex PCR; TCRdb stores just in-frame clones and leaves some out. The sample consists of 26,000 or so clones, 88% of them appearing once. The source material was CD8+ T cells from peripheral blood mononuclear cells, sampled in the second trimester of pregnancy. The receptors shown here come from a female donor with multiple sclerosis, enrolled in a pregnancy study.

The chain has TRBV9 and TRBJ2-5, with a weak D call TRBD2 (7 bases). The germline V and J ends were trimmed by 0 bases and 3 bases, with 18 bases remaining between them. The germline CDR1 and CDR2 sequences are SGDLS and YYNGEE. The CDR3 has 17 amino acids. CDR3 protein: CASSVALPEGGEETQYF. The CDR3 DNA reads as TGTGCCAGCAGCGTAGCCCTCCCGGAGGGGGGGGAAGAGACCCAGTACTTC.

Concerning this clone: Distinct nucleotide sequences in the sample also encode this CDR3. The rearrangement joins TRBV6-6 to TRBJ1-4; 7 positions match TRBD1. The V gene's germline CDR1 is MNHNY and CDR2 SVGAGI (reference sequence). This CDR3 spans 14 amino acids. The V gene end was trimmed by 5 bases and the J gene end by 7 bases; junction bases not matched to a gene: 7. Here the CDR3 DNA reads TGTGCCAGCAGTACAGGGACAGAAGTTGAAAAACTGTTTTTT. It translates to CASSTGTEVEKLFF.

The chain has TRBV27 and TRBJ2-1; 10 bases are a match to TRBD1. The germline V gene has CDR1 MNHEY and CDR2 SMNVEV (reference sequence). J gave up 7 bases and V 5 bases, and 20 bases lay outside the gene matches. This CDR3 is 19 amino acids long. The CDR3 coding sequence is TGTGCCAGCAGTCAACTCCACTCAGACAGGGGGCAGGTCGGGAATGAGCAGTTCTTC. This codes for CASSQLHSDRGQVGNEQFF.

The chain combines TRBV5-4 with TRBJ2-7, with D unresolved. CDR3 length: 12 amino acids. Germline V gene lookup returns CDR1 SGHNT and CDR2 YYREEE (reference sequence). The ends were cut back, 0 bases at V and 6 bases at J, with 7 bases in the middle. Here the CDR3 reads CASSLDYSEQYF. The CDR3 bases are TGTGCCAGCAGCTTGGACTATTCCGAGCAGTACTTC.

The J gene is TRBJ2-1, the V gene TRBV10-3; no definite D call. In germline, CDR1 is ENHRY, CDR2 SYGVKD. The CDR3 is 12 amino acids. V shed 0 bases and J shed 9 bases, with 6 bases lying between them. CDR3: CAISESSGEQFF. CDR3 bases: TGTGCCATCAGTGAGTCGTCCGGTGAGCAGTTCTTC.

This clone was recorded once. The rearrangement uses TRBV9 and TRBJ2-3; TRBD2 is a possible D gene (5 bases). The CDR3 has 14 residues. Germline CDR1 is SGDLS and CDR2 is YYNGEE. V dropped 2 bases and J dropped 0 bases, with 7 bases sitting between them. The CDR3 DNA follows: TGTGCCAGCAGCGTCCTAGCTAGCACAGATACGCAGTATTTT. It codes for CASSVLASTDTQYF.

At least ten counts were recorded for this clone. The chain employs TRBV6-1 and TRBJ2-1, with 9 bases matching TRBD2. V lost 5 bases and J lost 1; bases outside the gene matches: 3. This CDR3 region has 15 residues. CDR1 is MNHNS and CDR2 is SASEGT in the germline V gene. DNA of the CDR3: TGTGCCAGCAGTAAGACTAGCGGTTCCTACAATGAGCAGTTCTTC. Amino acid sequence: CASSKTSGSYNEQFF.

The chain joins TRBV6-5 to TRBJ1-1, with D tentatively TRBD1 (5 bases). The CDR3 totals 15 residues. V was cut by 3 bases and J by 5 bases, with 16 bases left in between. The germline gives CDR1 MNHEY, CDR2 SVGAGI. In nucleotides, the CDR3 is TGTGCCAGCAGTTATGTGTCCGAGGGGAGGACTGAAGCTTTCTTT. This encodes CASSYVSEGRTEAFF.

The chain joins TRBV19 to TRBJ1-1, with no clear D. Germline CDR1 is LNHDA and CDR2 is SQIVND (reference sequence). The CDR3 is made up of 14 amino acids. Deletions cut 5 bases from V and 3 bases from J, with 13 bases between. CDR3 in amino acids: CASSEPRVDTEAFF. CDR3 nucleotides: TGTGCCAGTAGTGAACCGAGAGTGGACACTGAAGCTTTCTTT.